The 29 T cell receptor beta chains below were found in one sample sequenced in a study of T cell responses to AZD1222 COVID-19 vaccine. Sequencing used immunoSEQ multiplex PCR; TCRdb keeps in-frame clones, though not all of them. The table has about 120,000 clones, around 87% seen once. Sequencing was performed on peripheral blood, taken 28 days after the second AZD1222 dose. The source of these receptors is an adult who received the AZD1222 COVID-19 vaccine.

This clone was detected once. This chain joins TRBV5-1 and TRBJ2-3; the D is unclear. Trimming stripped 4 bases from V and 1 base from J, with 7 bases between. The CDR3 has 13 amino acids. Germline CDR1 and CDR2: SGHRS and YFSETQ. CDR3 protein: CASSPFGTDTQYF. CDR3 nucleotide sequence: TGCGCCAGCAGCCCCTTTGGCACAGATACGCAGTATTTT.

The chain uses TRBV6-4 and TRBJ1-3; a possible D gene is TRBD1 (5 bases). The CDR3 loop spans 15 amino acids. With 3 bases removed from V and 2 bases from J, the gap between germline ends came to 11 bases. CDR1 MRHNA and CDR2 SNTAGT come from the germline V gene. The CDR3 DNA follows: TGTGCCAGCAGTGAGAAGGGGAGTCCTGGAAACACCATATATTTT. Translation gives CASSEKGSPGNTIYF.

The chain recombines TRBV19 with TRBJ2-6; 12 bases match TRBD1. Germline trimming cut 7 bases from V and 0 bases from J; bases unmatched to any gene: 7. The germline gives CDR1 LNHDA, CDR2 SQIVND (reference sequence). The CDR3 extends over 18 amino acids. CDR3 in amino acids: CASKLWDRGPSGANVLTF. The CDR3 region has the DNA TGTGCCAGTAAATTGTGGGACAGGGGGCCCTCTGGGGCCAACGTCCTGACTTTC.

The gene calls are TRBV15 and TRBJ1-1; D is unclear. Trimming cost V 1 base and J 11 bases, with 20 bases left between them. In germline, CDR1 is LNHNV, CDR2 YYDKDF (reference sequence). The CDR3 extends over 15 amino acids. The CDR3 DNA is TGTGCCACCAGCAGAGCCAAAACGGGCCCCTATCCGGCTTTCTTT. This codes for CATSRAKTGPYPAFF.

The rearrangement uses TRBV13 and TRBJ1-1; 7 bases map to TRBD1. Unmatched junction bases numbered 7, after V lost 2 bases and J lost 4 bases. The CDR3 is 15 amino acids. The germline gives CDR1 PRHDT, CDR2 FYEKMQ (reference sequence). The chain's CDR3 is CASSLLPGGVTEAFF. CDR3 coding DNA: TGTGCCAGCAGCTTACTCCCAGGGGGGGTCACTGAAGCTTTCTTT.

The chain is built from TRBV2 and TRBJ1-3; D is unresolved. Germline V CDR1 and CDR2: SNHLY, FYNNEI. Trimming cost V 5 bases and J 7 bases, with 6 bases left between them. This CDR3 comprises 11 residues. CDR3 in amino acids: CASSYQNTIYF. CDR3 bases: TGTGCCAGCAGTTACCAGAACACCATATATTTT.

The rearrangement uses TRBV25-1 and TRBJ1-3; possibly TRBD1 for D (6 bases). Trimming stripped 7 bases from V and 0 bases from J, with 13 bases between. Germline values: CDR1 MGHDK, CDR2 SYGVNS. The CDR3 is 15 amino acids. The CDR3 DNA follows: TGTGCCAGCAACCCCGGACAGTTCTCTGGAAACACCATATATTTT. Translated: CASNPGQFSGNTIYF.

The chain is built from TRBV6-5 and TRBJ2-7; no firm D call. The CDR3 is made up of 12 amino acids. V was trimmed by 6 bases and J by 0 bases, leaving 6 bases between them. Germline V gene data show CDR1 as MNHEY and CDR2 as SVGAGI. CDR3 sequence: CASRVGSYEQYF. The CDR3 coding sequence is TGTGCCAGCAGGGTTGGCTCCTACGAGCAGTACTTC.

The chain employs TRBV21-1 and TRBJ1-5. TRBV21-1 is given as a pseudogene. The CDR3 has 14 residues. In DNA, the CDR3 is TGTGCCAGCAGCAAAGAAGGCAGCAATCAGCCCCAGCATTTT. Translated: CASSKEGSNQPQHF.

The chain carries TRBV5-1 and TRBJ1-1, with 9 bases that match TRBD1. V was pared by 3 bases and J by 6 bases, with 3 bases of the junction left unmatched. CDR1 and CDR2 (germline): SGHRS, YFSETQ. The CDR3 runs to 13 residues. CDR3 region: CASSSDRGPEAFF. In nucleotides, the CDR3 is TGCGCCAGCAGCTCGGACAGGGGACCTGAAGCTTTCTTT.

This chain's CDR3 is CASSFGGWGGYTF. In nucleotides, the CDR3 is TGTGCCAGCAGTTTTGGAGGCTGGGGGGGCTACACCTTC. The chain recombines TRBV28 with TRBJ1-2; tentative D call: TRBD1 (5 bases). CDR1 is MDHEN, CDR2 SYDVKM, per germline. V lost 3 bases, J lost 8 bases, and 13 bases lay in between. CDR3 length: 13 residues.

This clone was counted once. The V call is TRBV6-5, the J call TRBJ1-3; D gene ambiguous. CDR1 is MNHEY and CDR2 is SVGAGI in the germline V gene. This CDR3 comprises 16 residues. V lost 2 bases and J 2 bases, leaving 13 bases between the germline ends. The CDR3 DNA is TGTGCCAGCAGTTACGACGGGCGGAACGCTGGAAACACCATATATTTT. Protein product: CASSYDGRNAGNTIYF.

The chain carries TRBV6-4 and TRBJ1-6; D ambiguous. With 0 bases removed from V and 9 bases from J, the gap between germline ends came to 3 bases. The CDR3 totals 12 residues. Per germline, CDR1 MRHNA and CDR2 SNTAGT. The CDR3 region is CASSDSTSPLHF. CDR3 coding DNA: TGTGCCAGCAGTGACTCGACTTCACCCCTCCACTTT.

This clone has only a few counts. This chain joins TRBV28 and TRBJ1-3; no firm D call. V was cut by 5 bases and J by 0 bases, with 17 bases left in between. The germline gives CDR1 MDHEN, CDR2 SYDVKM. The CDR3 has 17 amino acids. The CDR3 coding sequence is TGTGCCAGCAGTCGCAAACGCCGGGCGAGCTCTGGAAACACCATATATTTT. This encodes CASSRKRRASSGNTIYF. Supplemented by reference TRBV28 and TRBJ1-3, the full variable domain reads DVKVTQSSRYLVKRTGEKVFLECVQDMDHENMFWYRQDPGLGLRLIYFSYDVKMKEKGDIPEGYSVSREKKERFSLILESASTNQTSMYLCASSRKRRASSGNTIYFGEGSWLTVV.

The CDR3 nucleotides read TGTGCCAGCAGGCCCTTTGGACCCTCCAATGAAAAACTGTTTTTT. It encodes CASRPFGPSNEKLFF. V is TRBV27 and J is TRBJ1-4; no clear D gene. The CDR3 has 15 amino acids. Germline CDR1 MNHEY, CDR2 SMNVEV (reference sequence). V lost 6 bases and J 5 bases, leaving 16 bases between the germline ends.

The chain carries TRBV13 and TRBJ1-2, with D maybe TRBD1 (5 bases). The germline gives CDR1 PRHDT, CDR2 FYEKMQ (reference sequence). V lost 1 base and J lost 0, with 9 bases in between. This CDR3 has 15 residues. The CDR3 reads CASSLVTGANYGYTF. CDR3 DNA: TGTGCCAGCAGCTTAGTAACAGGAGCTAACTATGGCTACACCTTC.

The chain links TRBV28 to TRBJ1-3; D remains ambiguous. This CDR3 is 13 amino acids long. The germline V and J ends were trimmed by 5 bases and 9 bases, with 14 bases remaining between them. Germline-derived CDR1 and CDR2 are MDHEN and SYDVKM. The CDR3 spells CASSTRTLGTIYF. The CDR3 bases are TGTGCCAGCAGTACCCGGACGCTCGGCACCATATATTTT.

The chain joins TRBV29-1 to TRBJ1-1, with D perhaps matching TRBD1 (5 bases). V shed 6 bases and J shed 1 base, with 15 bases lying between them. The germline gives CDR1 SQVTM, CDR2 ANQGSEA. The CDR3 covers 14 residues. CDR3 nucleotides: TGCAGCGTCCTAAGCCAGGGCGGGAACACTGAAGCTTTCTTT. It encodes CSVLSQGGNTEAFF.

This chain links TRBV4-3 with TRBJ2-2; D is perhaps TRBD1 (6 bases). This CDR3 region has 16 residues. V lost 1 base, J lost 4 bases, and 13 bases lay in between. From germline, CDR1 is LGHNA and CDR2 YSLEER. The CDR3 loop is CASSQGGRRATGELFF. CDR3 DNA: TGCGCCAGCAGCCAAGGGGGGCGAAGGGCCACCGGGGAGCTGTTTTTT.

This clone came up once. This CDR3 is also generated by other DNA sequences in the sample. The CDR3 protein is CASSIDRGDEQYF. In DNA form, the CDR3 reads TGTGCCAGTAGTATAGATCGGGGGGACGAGCAGTACTTC. The chain is built from TRBV19 and TRBJ2-7; 7 bases match TRBD2. Germline assignment: CDR1 LNHDA and CDR2 SQIVND (reference sequence). With 0 bases clipped from V and 5 bases from J, the junction kept 1 base outside the gene matches. The CDR3 runs to 13 residues.

Here the CDR3 DNA reads TGTGCCAGCAGCCAAGTTGGCGTCAGGGGAAGCGGCTACACCTTC. Residues: CASSQVGVRGSGYTF. The rearrangement uses TRBV3-1 (or the pseudogene TRBV3-2) and TRBJ1-2; D possibly corresponds to TRBD1 (6 bases). CDR3 length: 15 residues. The V end was cut by 1 base, the J end by 8 bases, with 17 bases between. The germline gives CDR1 LGHDT, CDR2 YNNKEL (reference sequence).

V gene TRBV7-2 combines with J gene TRBJ2-7, with 11 nucleotides matching TRBD1. The CDR3 spans 14 residues. J was trimmed by 5 bases and V by 0 bases; bases with no gene match: 0. The V gene's germline CDR1 is SGHTA and CDR2 FQGNSA. The CDR3 protein is CASSLAGQGDEQYF. In DNA, the CDR3 is TGTGCCAGCAGCTTAGCGGGACAGGGGGACGAGCAGTACTTC. The full variable domain, rest sourced from reference TRBV7-2 and TRBJ2-7, is GAGVSQSPSNKVTEKGKDVELRCDPISGHTALYWYRQSLGQGLEFLIYFQGNSAPDKSGLPSDRFSAERTGGSVSTLTIQRTQQEDSAVYLCASSLAGQGDEQYFGPGTRLTVT.

This clone was counted once. V gene TRBV10-2 combines with J gene TRBJ2-7, with TRBD1 matching 9 bases. The CDR3 totals 15 residues. The V and J ends lost 6 bases and 1 base, in that order; junction bases with no gene match: 7. Germline V lookup: CDR1 WSHSY, CDR2 SAAADI. CDR3 in DNA: TGCGCCAGCAGAGAAACAGGGGGCGCGTCCTACGAGCAGTACTTC. Its protein product is CASRETGGASYEQYF.

This clone is a singleton in its sample. V gene TRBV27 combines with J gene TRBJ2-3, with a possible D match to TRBD2 (5 bases). Trimming took 10 bases from V and 4 from J, leaving 12 bases between them. This CDR3 region has 12 residues. CDR1 is MNHEY and CDR2 is SMNVEV in the germline V gene (reference sequence). CDR3 DNA sequence: TGTGCCACCGCGGACTCCCCAGATACGCAGTATTTT. It translates to CATADSPDTQYF.

This clone was recorded once. The chain combines TRBV25-1 with TRBJ1-1; TRBD1 aligns across 7 bases. The CDR3 consists of 15 residues. V lost 7 bases, J lost 1 base, and 9 bases stayed unmatched. The germline CDR1 and CDR2 sequences are MGHDK and SYGVNS. The CDR3 DNA sequence: TGTGCCAGCACCCCTCAGGGGGGGTGGAACACTGAAGCTTTCTTT. As protein: CASTPQGGWNTEAFF.

This chain joins TRBV30 and TRBJ2-7; 11 positions match TRBD1. The trim removed 2 bases at V and 6 bases at J, leaving 6 bases unmatched. Germline V gene lookup returns CDR1 GTSNPN and CDR2 SVGIG (reference sequence). The CDR3 length is 14 residues. DNA for the CDR3: TGTGCCTGGAGTATTCCGGGACAGGGGGTCGAGCAGTACTTC. Translation: CAWSIPGQGVEQYF.

The V gene is TRBV5-1, the J gene TRBJ2-7, with a weak D call TRBD1 (5 bases). From germline, CDR1 is SGHRS and CDR2 YFSETQ. Trimming left V 4 bases short and J 1 base short, with 12 bases between. There are 14 residues in the CDR3. The CDR3 region is CASSPPTVSYEQYF. CDR3 DNA: TGCGCCAGCAGCCCACCGACAGTGTCCTACGAGCAGTACTTC.

The genes are TRBV2 and TRBJ2-3; a possible D gene is TRBD1 (7 bases). Looked up from germline, CDR1 is SNHLY and CDR2 is FYNNEI. Between the trimmed V and J ends, which lost 4 bases and 4 bases, there was a span of 15 bases. The CDR3 is made up of 15 amino acids. The CDR3 coding sequence is TGTGCCAGCAGTGGTCAGGGGGGAAATGCAGATACGCAGTATTTT. The encoded protein is CASSGQGGNADTQYF.

V gene TRBV7-2 combines with J gene TRBJ2-3, with a possible D match to TRBD1 (7 bases). There are 15 residues in the CDR3. Germline-derived CDR1 and CDR2 are SGHTA and FQGNSA. V was trimmed by 1 base and J by 3 bases, leaving 11 bases between them. The CDR3 nucleotides read TGTGCCAGCAGCTTAGTGGCAGGGGGGACAGATACGCAGTATTTT. It encodes CASSLVAGGTDTQYF.